The present T cell receptor (beta chain) was sequenced within a study of blood T cells in healthy people across ages. Study findings and constraints: PBMCs that were unsorted prevented a conclusive naive versus antigen-experienced comparison. A greater number of naive CD4+ cells and higher diversity distinguished long-lived donors from aged donors. With donor CMV status unknown, expanded clonotype changes were possibly confounded. Estimated diversity, derived from one million T cells, was regarded as an underestimate.

The authors ran a second PCR of about 6 to 11 cycles using a sample-barcoded 5' primer and a J-beta primer mix. TCRdb processed the 5' RACE reads anew with MiXCR; each CDR3 protein has one entry. The sample carries about 1 million distinct CDR3 sequences, 35% to 50% recorded once. Looked up from germline, CDR1 is SQVTM and CDR2 is ANQGSEA. The ends lost 5 bases at V and 3 bases at J; junction bases unmatched: 3. This CDR3 contains 12 residues. Details on this clonotype: Its antigen remains unknown.

The specimen sequenced was blood. The J gene is TRBJ1-2, the V gene TRBV29-1; 7 nucleotides match TRBD1. The origin of this receptor is a woman aged 55-75 years in good health. CDR3 protein: CSVLGTDYGYTF. The CDR3 nucleotides are TGCAGCGTTCTCGGGACAGACTATGGCTACACCTTC.